Listed below are T cell receptor beta chains from one sample, sequenced in a study of beta chain features in type 1 diabetes. Produced via immunoSEQ multiplex PCR; TCRdb's table is partial and in-frame only. The profile shows 300,000 to 400,000 clones, about 12% of them singletons. Sequencing input: naive CD4+ T cells from blood. All receptors come from a man younger than 30 in good health. CDR3s include the opening cysteine and the closing phenylalanine or tryptophan. D genes are given only for firm matches. For some rows the clone size is stated as once, few or many, or as a class when expanded; others skip it.

>TRBJ1-1|few|TRBV6-1|TRBD1
TGTGCCAGCAGAACAGGGGGAAACACTGAAGCTTTCTTT
CASRTGGNTEAFF
>TRBJ2-1|few|TRBV9|TRBD1
TGTGCCAGCAGCGCCCGGGACAGGGTGCGTGAGCAGTTCTTC
CASSARDRVREQFF
>TRBJ2-1|few|TRBV15|TRBD1
TGTGCCACCAGCAGCGACAGGGTAGCGCGCAATGAGCAGTTCTTC
CATSSDRVARNEQFF
>TRBJ1-4|few|TRBV28|.
TGTGCCAGCTACGGGACAACTAATGAAAAACTGTTTTTT
CASYGTTNEKLFF
>TRBJ2-7|.|TRBV5-4|TRBD1
TGTGCCAGCAGCCCCCGGGACAGCGCCTACGAGCAGTACTTC
CASSPRDSAYEQYF
>TRBJ1-5|.|TRBV7-2|TRBD1
TGTGCCAGCAGCCGTAACAGGGGCGGCCAGCCCCAGCATTTT
CASSRNRGGQPQHF
>TRBJ2-3|.|TRBV6-5|TRBD2
TGTGCCAGCAGTTATAGCGGGAGTTTGCCAGATACGCAGTATTTT
CASSYSGSLPDTQYF
>TRBJ2-3|few|TRBV7-2|TRBD1
TGTGCCAGCCGGGACAGGGGGCGCCCAGATACGCAGTATTTT
CASRDRGRPDTQYF
>TRBJ2-5|few|TRBV30|.
TGTGCCTGGAGTGTACGGACACCGGAGACCCAGTACTTC
CAWSVRTPETQYF
>TRBJ2-2|.|TRBV5-4|.
TGTGCCAGCAGCCAAGGGGGTCGGGACACCGGGGAGCTGTTTTTT
CASSQGGRDTGELFF
>TRBJ1-1|few|TRBV7-8|.
TGTGCCAGCAGCAGTCGACAGTACGCAACTGAAGCTTTCTTT
CASSSRQYATEAFF
>TRBJ2-5|.|TRBV30|.
TGTGCCTGGAGTGGACAGGCGGGAGAGACCCAGTACTTC
CAWSGQAGETQYF
>TRBJ2-3|few|TRBV23-1|.
TGCGCCAGCAGTCAATCGGACAGCCCCACAGATACGCAGTATTTT
CASSQSDSPTDTQYF
>TRBJ2-7|.|TRBV6-5|TRBD2
TGTGCCAGCAGCTTGACTAGCGGGCTTTCCTACGAGCAGTACTTC
CASSLTSGLSYEQYF
>TRBJ2-3|few|TRBV28|TRBD1
TGTGCCAGCAGTTCCGGACAGGGGGGCGGCACAGATACGCAGTATTTT
CASSSGQGGGTDTQYF
>TRBJ2-5|.|TRBV30|TRBD1
TGTGCCTGGGGACAGGGTGCGGAGACCCAGTACTTC
CAWGQGAETQYF
>TRBJ2-1|many|TRBV4-3|.
TGCGCCAGCAGCCAAGACTACTCGAATGAGCAGTTCTTC
CASSQDYSNEQFF
>TRBJ2-1|.|TRBV19|TRBD2
TGTGCCAGTAGTACCCCCCCTGGCGGGAGGTACAATGAGCAGTTCTTC
CASSTPPGGRYNEQFF
>TRBJ2-2|few|TRBV11-3|TRBD1
TGTGCCAGCAGCCCCCGGGAAGGGGGCAGCGCCGGGGAGCTGTTTTTT
CASSPREGGSAGELFF
>TRBJ1-4|.|TRBV29-1|TRBD1
TGCAGCGTCACAGGGGGAGGTTTCAGAACTAATGAAAAACTGTTTTTT
CSVTGGGFRTNEKLFF
>TRBJ2-5|once|TRBV9|TRBD2
TGTGCCAGCAGCGTAGGAAGTAGCGGGGGGTTCGAGACCCAGTACTTC
CASSVGSSGGFETQYF
>TRBJ2-1|.|TRBV28|TRBD2
TGTGCCAGCAGTCCCCCCAGGACTAGCGGTTACAATGAGCAGTTCTTC
CASSPPRTSGYNEQFF
>TRBJ2-1|.|TRBV30|TRBD2
TGTGCCTGGAGTGCGGGACTAGCGGCAGGGAATGAGCAGTTCTTC
CAWSAGLAAGNEQFF
>TRBJ2-2|few|TRBV4-3|TRBD2
TGCGCCAGCAGCCAAGTTGGTGCGGGGGGGATGGCCGGGGAGCTGTTTTTT
CASSQVGAGGMAGELFF
>TRBJ2-5|.|TRBV19|.
TGTGCCAGTAGTACAACCAGTTTAACAGAGACCCAGTACTTC
CASSTTSLTETQYF
>TRBJ2-7|.|TRBV5-1|.
TGCGCCAGCAGCGCGGACTACGAGCAGTACTTC
CASSADYEQYF
>TRBJ2-1|few|TRBV7-9|TRBD1
TGTGCCGTAGGGGCTAAGGGGGCGGGGTTCTTC
CAVGAKGAGFF
>TRBJ1-2|few|TRBV2|.
TGTGCCAGCAGTGTAAGAGGAGTTGGCTACACCTTC
CASSVRGVGYTF
>TRBJ2-3|.|TRBV9|.
TGTGCCAGCAGCCCAAAGTTGAGGGGGACGACAGATACGCAGTATTTT
CASSPKLRGTTDTQYF
>TRBJ2-1|few|TRBV5-1|TRBD2
TGCGCCAGCAGCTTGTCCGGGACTACATACAATGAGCAGTTCTTC
CASSLSGTTYNEQFF
>TRBJ2-2|few|TRBV7-9|TRBD2
TGTGCCAGCAGCTTTGCGGCTAGCGGGGGGCCTAACACCGGGGAGCTGTTTTTT
CASSFAASGGPNTGELFF
>TRBJ2-7|.|TRBV5-1|.
TGCGCCAGCAGCTTGGAGGTGAGGCCATACGAGCAGTACTTC
CASSLEVRPYEQYF
>TRBJ1-1|.|TRBV12-5|.
TGTGCTACCCAGGGTAACACTGAAGCTTTCTTT
CATQGNTEAFF